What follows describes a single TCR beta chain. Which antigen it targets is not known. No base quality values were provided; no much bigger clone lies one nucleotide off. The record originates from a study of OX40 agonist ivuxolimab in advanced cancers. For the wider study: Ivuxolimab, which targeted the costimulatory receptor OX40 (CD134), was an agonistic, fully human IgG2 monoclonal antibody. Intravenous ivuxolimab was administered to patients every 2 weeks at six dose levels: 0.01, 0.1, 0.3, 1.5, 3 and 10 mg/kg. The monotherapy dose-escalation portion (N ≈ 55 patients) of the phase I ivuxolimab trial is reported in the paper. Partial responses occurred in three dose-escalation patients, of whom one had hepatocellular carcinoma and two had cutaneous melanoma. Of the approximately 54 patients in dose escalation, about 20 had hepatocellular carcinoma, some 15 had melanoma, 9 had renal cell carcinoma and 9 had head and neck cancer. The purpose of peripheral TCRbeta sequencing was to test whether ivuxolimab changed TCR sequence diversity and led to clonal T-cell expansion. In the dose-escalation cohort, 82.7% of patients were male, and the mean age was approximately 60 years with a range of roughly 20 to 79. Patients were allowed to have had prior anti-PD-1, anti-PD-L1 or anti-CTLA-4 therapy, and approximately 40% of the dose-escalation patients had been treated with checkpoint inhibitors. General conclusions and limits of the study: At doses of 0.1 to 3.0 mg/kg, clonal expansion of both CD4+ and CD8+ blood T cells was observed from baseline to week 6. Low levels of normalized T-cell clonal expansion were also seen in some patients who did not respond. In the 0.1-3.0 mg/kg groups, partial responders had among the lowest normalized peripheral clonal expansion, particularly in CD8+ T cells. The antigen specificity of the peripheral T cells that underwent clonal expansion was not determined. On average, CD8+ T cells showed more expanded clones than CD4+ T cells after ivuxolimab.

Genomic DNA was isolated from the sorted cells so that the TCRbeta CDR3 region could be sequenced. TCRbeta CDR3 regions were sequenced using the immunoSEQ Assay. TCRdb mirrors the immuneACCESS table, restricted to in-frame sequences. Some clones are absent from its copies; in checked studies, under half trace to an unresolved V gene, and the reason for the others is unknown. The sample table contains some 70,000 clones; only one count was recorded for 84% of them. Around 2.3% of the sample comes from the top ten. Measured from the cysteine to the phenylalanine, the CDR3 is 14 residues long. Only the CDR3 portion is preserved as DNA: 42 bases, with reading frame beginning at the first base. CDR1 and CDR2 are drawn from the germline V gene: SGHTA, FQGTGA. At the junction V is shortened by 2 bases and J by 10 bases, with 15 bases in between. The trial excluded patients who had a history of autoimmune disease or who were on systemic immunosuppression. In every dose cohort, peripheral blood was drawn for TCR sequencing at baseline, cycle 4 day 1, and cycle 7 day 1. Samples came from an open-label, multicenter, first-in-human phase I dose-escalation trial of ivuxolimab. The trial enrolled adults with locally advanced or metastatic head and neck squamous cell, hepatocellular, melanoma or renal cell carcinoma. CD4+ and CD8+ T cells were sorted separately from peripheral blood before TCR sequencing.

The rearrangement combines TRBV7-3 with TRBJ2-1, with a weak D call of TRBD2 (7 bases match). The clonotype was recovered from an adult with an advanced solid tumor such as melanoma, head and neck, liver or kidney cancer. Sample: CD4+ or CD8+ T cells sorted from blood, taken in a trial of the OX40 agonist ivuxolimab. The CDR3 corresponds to CASSLDGGPTEQFF. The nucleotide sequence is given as TGTGCCAGCAGCTTAGACGGGGGGCCAACGGAGCAGTTCTTC.